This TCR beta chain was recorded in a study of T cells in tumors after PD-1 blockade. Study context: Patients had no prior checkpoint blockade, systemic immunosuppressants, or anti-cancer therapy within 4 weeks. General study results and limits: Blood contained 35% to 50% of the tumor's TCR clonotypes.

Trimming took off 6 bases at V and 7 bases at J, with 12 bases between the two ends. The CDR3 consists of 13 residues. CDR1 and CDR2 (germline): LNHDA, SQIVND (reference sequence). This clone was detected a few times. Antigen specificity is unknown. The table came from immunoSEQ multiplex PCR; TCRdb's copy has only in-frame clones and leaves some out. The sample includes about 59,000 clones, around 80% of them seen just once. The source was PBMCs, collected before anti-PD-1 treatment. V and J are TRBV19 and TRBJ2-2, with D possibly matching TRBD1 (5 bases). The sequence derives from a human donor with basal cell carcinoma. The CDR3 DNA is TGTGCCAGTAGGCAGGGTACGGGCGGGGAGCTGTTTTTT. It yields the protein CASRQGTGGELFF.